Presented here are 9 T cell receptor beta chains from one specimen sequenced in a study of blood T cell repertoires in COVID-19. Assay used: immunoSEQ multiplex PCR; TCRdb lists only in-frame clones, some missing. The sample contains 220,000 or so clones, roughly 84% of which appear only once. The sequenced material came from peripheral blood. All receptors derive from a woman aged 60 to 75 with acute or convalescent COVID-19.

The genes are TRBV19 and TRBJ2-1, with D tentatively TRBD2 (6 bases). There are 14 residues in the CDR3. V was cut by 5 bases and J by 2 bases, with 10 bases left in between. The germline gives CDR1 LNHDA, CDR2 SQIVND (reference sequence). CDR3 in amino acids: CASSRAGTYNEQFF. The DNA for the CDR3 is TGTGCCAGTAGTCGGGCGGGGACCTACAATGAGCAGTTCTTC.

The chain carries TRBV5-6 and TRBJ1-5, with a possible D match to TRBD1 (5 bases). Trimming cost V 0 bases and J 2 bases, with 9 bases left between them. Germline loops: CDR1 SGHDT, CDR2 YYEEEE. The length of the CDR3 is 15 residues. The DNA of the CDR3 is TGTGCCAGCAGCTTGGGGCAGGGCCGCAATCAGCCCCAGCATTTT. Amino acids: CASSLGQGRNQPQHF.

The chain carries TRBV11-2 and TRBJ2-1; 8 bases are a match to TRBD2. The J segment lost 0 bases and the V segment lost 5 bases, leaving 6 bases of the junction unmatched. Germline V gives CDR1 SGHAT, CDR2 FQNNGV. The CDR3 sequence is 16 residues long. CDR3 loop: CASSLSGALSYNEQFF. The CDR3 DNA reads TGTGCCAGCAGCCTTAGCGGGGCCCTCTCCTACAATGAGCAGTTCTTC.

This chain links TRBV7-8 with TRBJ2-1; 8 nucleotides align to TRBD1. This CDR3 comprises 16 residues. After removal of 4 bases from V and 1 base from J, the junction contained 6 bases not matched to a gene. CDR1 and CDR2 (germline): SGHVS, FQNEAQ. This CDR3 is CASSSRGRRSYNEQFF. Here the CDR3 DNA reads TGTGCCAGCAGCTCCAGGGGGCGACGGTCCTACAATGAGCAGTTCTTC.

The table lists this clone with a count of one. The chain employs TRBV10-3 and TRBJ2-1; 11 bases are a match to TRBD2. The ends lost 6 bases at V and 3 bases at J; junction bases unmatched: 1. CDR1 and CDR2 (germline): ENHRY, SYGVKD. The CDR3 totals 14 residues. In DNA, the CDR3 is TGTGCCATCAGGGGACTAGCGGTCTACAATGAGCAGTTCTTC. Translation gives CAIRGLAVYNEQFF.

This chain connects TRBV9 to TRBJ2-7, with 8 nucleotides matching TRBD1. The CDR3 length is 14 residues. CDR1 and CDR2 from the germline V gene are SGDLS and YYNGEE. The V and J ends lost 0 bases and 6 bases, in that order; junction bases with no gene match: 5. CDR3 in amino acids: CASSVVSGGGEQYF. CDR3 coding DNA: TGTGCCAGCAGCGTAGTATCAGGGGGCGGCGAGCAGTACTTC.

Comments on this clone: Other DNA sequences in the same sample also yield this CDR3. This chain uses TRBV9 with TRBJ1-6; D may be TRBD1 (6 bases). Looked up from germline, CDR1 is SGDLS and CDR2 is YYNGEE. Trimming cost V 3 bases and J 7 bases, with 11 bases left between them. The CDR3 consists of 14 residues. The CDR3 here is CASSERTANSPLHF. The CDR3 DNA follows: TGTGCCAGCAGCGAAAGGACAGCAAATTCACCCCTCCACTTT.

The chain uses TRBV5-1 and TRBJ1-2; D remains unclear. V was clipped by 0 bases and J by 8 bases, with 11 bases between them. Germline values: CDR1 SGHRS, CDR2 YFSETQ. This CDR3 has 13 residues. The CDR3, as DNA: TGCGCCAGCAGCTTGGACAGTAAAGTCGGCTACACCTTC. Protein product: CASSLDSKVGYTF.

The CDR3 nucleotides read TGCGCCAGCAGCCAGGGACTAGTTAGCGGGGATACGCAGTATTTT. It is translated as CASSQGLVSGDTQYF. J is TRBJ2-3 and V is TRBV4-3; 8 nucleotides agree with TRBD2. The J segment lost 6 bases and the V segment lost 3 bases, leaving 8 bases of the junction unmatched. This CDR3 contains 15 residues. CDR1 is LGHNA, CDR2 YSLEER, per germline.